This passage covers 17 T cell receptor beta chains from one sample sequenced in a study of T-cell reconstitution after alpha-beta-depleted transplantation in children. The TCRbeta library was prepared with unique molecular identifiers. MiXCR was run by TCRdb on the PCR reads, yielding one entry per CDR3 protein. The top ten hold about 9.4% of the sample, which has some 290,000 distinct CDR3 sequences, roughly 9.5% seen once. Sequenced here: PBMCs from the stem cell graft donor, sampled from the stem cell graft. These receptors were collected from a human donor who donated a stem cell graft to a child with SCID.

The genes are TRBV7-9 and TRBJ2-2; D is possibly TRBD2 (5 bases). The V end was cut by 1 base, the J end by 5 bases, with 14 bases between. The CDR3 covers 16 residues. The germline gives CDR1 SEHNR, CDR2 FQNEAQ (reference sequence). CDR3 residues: CASSLVAGTGTGELFF. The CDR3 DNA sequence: TGTGCCAGCAGCTTAGTGGCGGGCACTGGGACCGGGGAGCTGTTTTTT.

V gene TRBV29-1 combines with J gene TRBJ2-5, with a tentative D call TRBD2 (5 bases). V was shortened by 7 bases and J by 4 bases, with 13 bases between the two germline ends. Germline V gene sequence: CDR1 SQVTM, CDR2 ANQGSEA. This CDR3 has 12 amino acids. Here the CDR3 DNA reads TGCAGCGCCAGCGACTACGTAGAGACCCAGTACTTC. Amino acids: CSASDYVETQYF.

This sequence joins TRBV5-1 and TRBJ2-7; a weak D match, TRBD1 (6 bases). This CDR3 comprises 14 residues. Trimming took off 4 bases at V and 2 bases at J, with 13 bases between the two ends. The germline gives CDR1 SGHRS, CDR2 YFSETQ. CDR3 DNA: TGCGCCAGCAGCCAGACAGGTCCGCCCTACGAGCAGTACTTC. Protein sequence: CASSQTGPPYEQYF.

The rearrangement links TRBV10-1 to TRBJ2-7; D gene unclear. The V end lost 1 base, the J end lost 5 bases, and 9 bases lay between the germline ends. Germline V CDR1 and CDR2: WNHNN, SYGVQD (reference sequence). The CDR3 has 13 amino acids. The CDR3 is CASSELGFHEQYF. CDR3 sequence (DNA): TGCGCCAGCAGTGAGTTGGGGTTTCACGAGCAGTACTTC.

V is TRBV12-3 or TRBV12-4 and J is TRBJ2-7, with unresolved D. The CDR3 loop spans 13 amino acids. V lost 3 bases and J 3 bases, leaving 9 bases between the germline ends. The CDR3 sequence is CASSFRQNYEQYF. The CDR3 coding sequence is TGTGCCAGCAGTTTCAGGCAGAACTACGAGCAGTACTTC.

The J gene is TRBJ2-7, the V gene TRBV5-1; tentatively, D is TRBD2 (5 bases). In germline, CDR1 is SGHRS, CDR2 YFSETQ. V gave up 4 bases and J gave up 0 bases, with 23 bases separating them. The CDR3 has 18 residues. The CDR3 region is CASSPQLGSGLTSYEQYF. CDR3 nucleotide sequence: TGCGCCAGCAGCCCTCAACTAGGGTCCGGTTTAACCTCCTACGAGCAGTACTTC.

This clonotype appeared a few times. CDR3 protein: CSVLEGRKTQYF. DNA for the CDR3: TGCAGCGTTCTGGAAGGGAGGAAGACCCAGTACTTC. This rearrangement joins TRBV29-1 to TRBJ2-5; weak D call: TRBD2 (6 bases). Germline CDR1 SQVTM, CDR2 ANQGSEA. Trimming removed 5 bases at V and 6 bases at J, with 13 bases between. The CDR3 covers 12 residues.

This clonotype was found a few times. The CDR3 here is CRPTRDRGRSETQYF. CDR3 DNA sequence: TGCAGGCCAACGAGGGACAGGGGGCGGTCGGAGACCCAGTACTTC. The chain joins TRBV20-1 to TRBJ2-5; 12 bases are a match to TRBD1. This CDR3 region has 15 residues. In germline, CDR1 is DFQATT, CDR2 SNEGSKA (reference sequence).

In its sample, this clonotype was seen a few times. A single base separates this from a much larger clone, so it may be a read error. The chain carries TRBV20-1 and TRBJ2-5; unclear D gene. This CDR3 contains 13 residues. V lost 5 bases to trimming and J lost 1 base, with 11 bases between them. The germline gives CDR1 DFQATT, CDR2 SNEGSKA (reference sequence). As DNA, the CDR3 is TGCAGTGCTGAGACCGGGCTCCAAGAGACCCAGTACTTC. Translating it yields CSAETGLQETQYF.

The DNA for the CDR3 is TGTGCCACCCACCACGGGGCGCTCACTGAAGCTTTCTTT. Translated, it gives CATHHGALTEAFF. The chain employs TRBV15 and TRBJ1-1; D might be TRBD1 (5 bases). The CDR3 loop spans 13 amino acids. Germline values: CDR1 LNHNV, CDR2 YYDKDF (reference sequence). Between the trimmed V and J ends, which lost 8 bases and 4 bases, there was a span of 14 bases.

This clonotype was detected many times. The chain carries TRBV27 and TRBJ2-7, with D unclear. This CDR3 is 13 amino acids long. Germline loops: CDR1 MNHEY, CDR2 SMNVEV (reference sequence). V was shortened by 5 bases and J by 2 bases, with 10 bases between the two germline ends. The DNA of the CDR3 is TGTGCCAGCAGTCCGGGCCAACCCTACGAGCAGTACTTC. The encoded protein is CASSPGQPYEQYF.

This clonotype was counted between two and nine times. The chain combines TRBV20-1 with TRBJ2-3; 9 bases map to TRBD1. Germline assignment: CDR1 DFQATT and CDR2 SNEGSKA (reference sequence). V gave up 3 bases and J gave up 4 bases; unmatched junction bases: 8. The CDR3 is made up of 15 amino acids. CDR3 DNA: TGCAGTGCTAGGGACACGGGACAGGGATCAGATACGCAGTATTTT. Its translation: CSARDTGQGSDTQYF.

The CDR3 reads CASSLVADRIIDTQYF. CDR3 sequence (DNA): TGCGCCAGCAGCTTGGTTGCGGACAGGATAATTGATACGCAGTATTTT. V gene TRBV5-1 combines with J gene TRBJ2-3, with TRBD1 matching 7 bases. V trimming: 0 bases; J trimming: 6 bases; junction bases outside the gene matches: 10. The CDR3 totals 16 residues. Germline V gives CDR1 SGHRS, CDR2 YFSETQ. Full variable domain (outside the CDR3, taken from reference TRBV5-1 and TRBJ2-3): KAGVTQTPRYLIKTRGQQVTLSCSPISGHRSVSWYQQTPGQGLQFLFEYFSETQRNKGNFPGRFSGRQFSNSRSEMNVSTLELGDSALYLCASSLVADRIIDTQYFGPGTRLTVL.

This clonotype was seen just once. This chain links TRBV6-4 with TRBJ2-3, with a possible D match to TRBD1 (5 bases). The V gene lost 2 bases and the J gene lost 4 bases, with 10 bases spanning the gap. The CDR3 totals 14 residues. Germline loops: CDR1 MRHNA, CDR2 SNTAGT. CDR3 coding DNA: TGTGCCAGCAGTGACAGCCAGGGTTCAGATACGCAGTATTTT. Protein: CASSDSQGSDTQYF.

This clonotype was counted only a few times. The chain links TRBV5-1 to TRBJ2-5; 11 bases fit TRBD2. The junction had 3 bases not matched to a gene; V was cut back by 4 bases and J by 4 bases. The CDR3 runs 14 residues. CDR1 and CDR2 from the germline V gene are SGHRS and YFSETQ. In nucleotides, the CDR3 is TGCGCCAGCAGCCGCGGACTAGCGGGAGAGACCCAGTACTTC. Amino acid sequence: CASSRGLAGETQYF.

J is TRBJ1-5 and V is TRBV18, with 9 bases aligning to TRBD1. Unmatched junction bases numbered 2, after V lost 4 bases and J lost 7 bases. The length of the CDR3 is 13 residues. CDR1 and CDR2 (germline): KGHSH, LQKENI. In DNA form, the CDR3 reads TGTGCCAGCTCACGGGACAGGGCCCAGCCCCAGCATTTT. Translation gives CASSRDRAQPQHF.

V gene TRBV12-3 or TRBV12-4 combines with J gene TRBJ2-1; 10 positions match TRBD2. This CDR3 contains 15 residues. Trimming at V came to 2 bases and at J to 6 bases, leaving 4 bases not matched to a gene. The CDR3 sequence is CASSLKAGGPNEQFF. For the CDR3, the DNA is TGTGCCAGCAGTTTAAAAGCGGGGGGGCCCAATGAGCAGTTCTTC.